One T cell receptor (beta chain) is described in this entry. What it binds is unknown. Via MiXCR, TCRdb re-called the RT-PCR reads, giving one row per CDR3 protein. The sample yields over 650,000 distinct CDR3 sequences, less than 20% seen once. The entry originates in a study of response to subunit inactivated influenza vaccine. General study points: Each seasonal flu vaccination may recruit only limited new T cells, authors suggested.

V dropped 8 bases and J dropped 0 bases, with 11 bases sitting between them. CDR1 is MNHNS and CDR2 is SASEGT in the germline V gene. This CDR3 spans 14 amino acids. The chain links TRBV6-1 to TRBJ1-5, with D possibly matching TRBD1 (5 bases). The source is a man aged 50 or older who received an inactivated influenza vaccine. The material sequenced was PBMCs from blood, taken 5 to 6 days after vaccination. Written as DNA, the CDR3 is TGTGCCAGCGTGGGGGAAGCTAGCAATCAGCCCCAGCATTTT. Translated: CASVGEASNQPQHF.